This T cell receptor (beta chain) was captured by sequencing in a study of CD8 T cells in Susac syndrome. cDNA came from roughly 0.53 to 1 ug RNA primed by random hexamers. Multiplex immunoSEQ PCR targeted 54 Vbeta and 13 Jbeta TCR beta segments. TCRdb reanalysed the immunoSEQ multiplex PCR reads using MiXCR and keeps one entry per CDR3 protein. The sample holds roughly 200,000 distinct CDR3 sequences, just under 95% seen once. The V end lost 0 bases, the J end lost 1 base, and 9 bases lay between the germline ends. The CDR3 has 15 residues. The germline V gene encodes CDR1 DFQATT and CDR2 SNEGSKA (reference sequence). Sequencing of TCR beta drew on CD8+ and CD4+ T cells from blood. The table lists this clonotype with a few counts.

J is TRBJ2-2 and V is TRBV20-1; D is tentatively TRBD1 or TRBD2 (5 bases each). This TCR was sampled from a human donor with Susac syndrome. Material for sequencing was CD4+ T cells from PBMCs. In DNA, the CDR3 is TGCAGTGCTAGAGATGGGGGAAGGAACACCGGGGAGCTGTTTTTT. The encoded protein is CSARDGGRNTGELFF.